This T cell receptor (beta chain) was found in a study of T cells in Graves' hyperthyroidism and ophthalmopathy. Study-level background: Peripheral blood specimens were obtained at initial diagnosis, prior to any treatment.

In this sample, this clonotype turned up many times. Germline V CDR1 and CDR2: WNHNN, SYGVQD (reference sequence). The V and J ends lost 4 bases and 1 base respectively, with 7 bases between them. There are 13 residues in the CDR3. The CDR3 regions of TCR beta were amplified from RNA transcripts. A first-round RT-PCR of the TCR CDR3 used the HTBI primer set. TCRdb reprocessed the multiplex PCR reads with MiXCR, giving one entry per CDR3 protein. The sample includes about 180,000 distinct CDR3 sequences, about 17% of them seen just once. The study enrolled patients aged 18 to 65 with newly diagnosed hyperthyroidism of under 2 months' duration. The PBMCs had their origin in less than 13 ml of fresh peripheral blood.

What was sequenced was blood. The sequence was collected from a woman between 50 and 59 years old with Graves' hyperthyroidism. This sequence joins TRBV10-1 and TRBJ1-1; the D is unclear. CDR3 DNA sequence: TGCGCCAGCAGTGCCGATACGAACACTGAAGCTTTCTTT. As protein: CASSADTNTEAFF.